These 18 T cell receptor beta chains were sequenced from one sample in a study of cytomegalovirus exposure and HLA in healthy donors. PCR amplification relied on 60 Vbeta primers (plus 13 Jbeta primers). TCRdb's copy holds only in-frame clones and misses some; the assay was immunoSEQ multiplex PCR. The table records 98,000 or so clones, about a tenth of them present only once. Sequencing was done on a sample of PBMCs. These receptors originate from a middle-aged man in good health and CMV-seropositive.

The CDR3 loop reads CASSVEGAGWIDEQYF. The DNA of the CDR3 is TGTGCCAGCAGCGTAGAAGGGGCCGGGTGGATCGACGAGCAGTACTTC. This sequence joins TRBV9 and TRBJ2-7, with D possibly matching TRBD1 (5 bases). CDR3 length: 16 residues. V shed 0 bases and J shed 5 bases, with 18 bases lying between them. The germline CDR1 and CDR2 sequences are SGDLS and YYNGEE.

This clone was observed a handful of times. The junction differs from germline at one of its ends, possibly a read error. The V call is TRBV6-1, the J call TRBJ1-2, with TRBD1 as a possible D gene (5 bases). From germline, CDR1 is MNHNS and CDR2 SASEGT. The CDR3 extends over 10 amino acids. The DNA of the CDR3 is TGTGCCAGCAGTGAAAAAAAAGGGGTTTTC. Amino acids: CASSEKKGVF.

The chain recombines TRBV2 with TRBJ2-2, with 8 bases fitting TRBD2. Trimming cost V 5 bases and J 6 bases; bases outside gene matches: 2. The CDR3 has 13 amino acids. The germline V gene has CDR1 SNHLY and CDR2 FYNNEI. The CDR3, as DNA: TGTGCCAGCAGTTGGACTAGCCCCGGGGAGCTGTTTTTT. This encodes CASSWTSPGELFF.

This clone was seen more than once but under ten times. The chain combines TRBV27 with TRBJ2-1; 7 bases match TRBD2. Germline values: CDR1 MNHEY, CDR2 SMNVEV (reference sequence). The J segment lost 5 bases and the V segment lost 2 bases, leaving 3 bases of the junction unmatched. This CDR3 is 14 amino acids long. The CDR3 reads CASSLVGGNNEQFF. In DNA, the CDR3 is TGTGCCAGCAGTTTAGTGGGAGGGAACAATGAGCAGTTCTTC.

The chain joins TRBV19 to TRBJ2-1, with 8 bases that match TRBD1. The CDR3 is 17 amino acids. Germline CDR1 LNHDA, CDR2 SQIVND (reference sequence). The V segment lost 4 bases and the J segment 4 bases; nucleotides outside the gene matches: 12. DNA for the CDR3: TGTGCCAGTAGTAGCCTTTGGGAGCAGGGGGCTTACAATGAGCAGTTCTTC. Translating gives CASSSLWEQGAYNEQFF.

The chain carries TRBV4-3 and TRBJ2-3; D unresolved. The CDR3 sequence is 18 residues long. The V and J ends lost 0 bases and 5 bases respectively, with 21 bases between them. Germline lookup yields CDR1 LGHNA and CDR2 YSLEER. The CDR3 DNA is TGCGCCAGCAGCCAAGAAACCCCGGCCAGGCGAACGAGAGATACGCAGTATTTT. Translated: CASSQETPARRTRDTQYF.

The V call is TRBV15, the J call TRBJ2-1; D gene uncertain. Deletions cut 1 base from V and 6 bases from J, with 7 bases between. This CDR3 comprises 13 residues. Germline CDR1 reads LNHNV; CDR2 reads YYDKDF (reference sequence). CDR3 protein: CATSRVTGNEQFF. CDR3 nucleotides: TGTGCCACCAGCAGAGTGACGGGCAATGAGCAGTTCTTC.

This chain links TRBV6-1 with TRBJ2-7; D is perhaps TRBD2 (7 bases). Trimming took 1 base from V and 4 from J, leaving 14 bases between them. CDR3 size: 15 residues. Germline V gene data show CDR1 as MNHNS and CDR2 as SASEGT. The CDR3 DNA follows: TGTGCCAGCAGTGAAGGTAGGGGGGGAGAGTACGAGCAGTACTTC. As protein: CASSEGRGGEYEQYF.

The chain is built from TRBV7-4 and TRBJ1-2, with D possibly being TRBD1 (5 bases). From germline, CDR1 is SGHVT and CDR2 SQSDAQ. CDR3 length equals 14 residues. V gave up 5 bases and J gave up 8 bases, with 18 bases separating them. DNA for the CDR3: TGTGCCAGCAGCACTCCCTCGGCGGGGGACGGCTACACCTTC. The encoded protein is CASSTPSAGDGYTF. Full variable domain (outside the CDR3, taken from reference TRBV7-4 and TRBJ1-2): GAGVSQSPRYKVAKRGRDVALRCDSISGHVTLYWYRQTLGQGSEVLTYSQSDAQRDKSGRPSGRFSAERPERSVSTLKIQRTEQGDSAVYLCASSTPSAGDGYTFGSGTRLTVV.

This clone turned up a few times. V gene TRBV11-2 combines with J gene TRBJ1-4; D unclear. Germline V gives CDR1 SGHAT, CDR2 FQNNGV. The V end lost 5 bases, the J end lost 12 bases, and 19 bases lay between the germline ends. The CDR3 covers 14 residues. The CDR3 sequence is CASSRTILNDELFF. CDR3 bases: TGTGCCAGCAGCCGAACAATCCTTAATGATGAACTGTTTTTT.

The DNA of the CDR3 is TGTGCCAGCCAAACAGGCAGGGGCCGAAACACCATATATTTT. It specifies CASQTGRGRNTIYF. V usage is TRBV2 and J usage is TRBJ1-3; a weak D match, TRBD1 (6 bases). V was shortened by 8 bases and J by 5 bases, with 16 bases between the two germline ends. The CDR3 consists of 14 residues. CDR1 SNHLY and CDR2 FYNNEI come from the germline V gene.

This clone was seen a handful of times. The chain recombines TRBV2 with TRBJ2-7; a possible D gene is TRBD1 (6 bases). V lost 0 bases to trimming and J lost 3 bases, with 15 bases between them. The CDR3 is 16 residues long. The germline gives CDR1 SNHLY, CDR2 FYNNEI. The CDR3 is CASSEAQGTRYYEQYF. DNA for the CDR3: TGTGCCAGCAGTGAAGCGCAAGGGACAAGATACTACGAGCAGTACTTC.

The V gene is TRBV7-3, the J gene TRBJ2-3; D is perhaps TRBD2 (6 bases). This CDR3 has 15 residues. Deletions cut 0 bases from V and 3 bases from J, with 10 bases between. Germline V lookup: CDR1 SGHTA, CDR2 FQGTGA. CDR3 coding DNA: TGTGCCAGCAGCTTAACGGGAGGAGGGACAGATACGCAGTATTTT. Translation gives CASSLTGGGTDTQYF.

This chain uses TRBV4-3 with TRBJ2-2; no definite D call. V lost 1 base, J lost 5 bases, and 8 bases lay in between. The CDR3 runs to 14 residues. Germline values: CDR1 LGHNA, CDR2 YSLEER. Written as DNA, the CDR3 is TGCGCCAGCAGCCAAGTGCACAGAACCGGGGAGCTGTTTTTT. Residues: CASSQVHRTGELFF.

V gene TRBV5-8 combines with J gene TRBJ2-7; 7 positions agree with TRBD1. With 1 base clipped from V and 2 bases from J, the junction kept 3 bases outside the gene matches. CDR1 is SGHTS and CDR2 is YDEGEE in the germline V gene. This CDR3 is built from 14 residues. CDR3 sequence reads: CASSLTGQPYEQYF. The CDR3 coding sequence is TGTGCCAGCAGCTTGACGGGACAGCCCTACGAGCAGTACTTC.

The chain has TRBV10-3 and TRBJ2-2, with 13 bases aligning to TRBD2. This CDR3 has 16 residues. The germline V gene has CDR1 ENHRY and CDR2 SYGVKD. Trimming took 2 bases from V and 6 from J; bases not matched to a gene: 3. CDR3 sequence (DNA): TGTGCCATCAGTGAGACTAGCGGGAGGGCCGCCGGGGAGCTGTTTTTT. Its translation: CAISETSGRAAGELFF.

This chain uses TRBV9 with TRBJ2-6; D is unclear. Trimming took off 1 base at V and 0 bases at J, with 20 bases between the two ends. CDR3 length equals 20 residues. CDR1 is SGDLS and CDR2 is YYNGEE in the germline V gene. The CDR3 spells CASSVTVSRWASSGANVLTF. In DNA, the CDR3 is TGTGCCAGCAGCGTAACAGTATCCCGATGGGCCAGCTCTGGGGCCAACGTCCTGACTTTC.

This clone was seen only a few times. The chain links TRBV9 to TRBJ1-6; no clear D gene. V dropped 4 bases and J dropped 10 bases, with 12 bases sitting between them. The CDR3 is made up of 13 amino acids. CDR1 SGDLS and CDR2 YYNGEE come from the germline V gene. DNA for the CDR3: TGTGCCAGCAGCCCGAACCTGGGCTCACCCCTCCACTTT. Translating it yields CASSPNLGSPLHF.